What follows are 3 T cell receptor beta chains derived from one specimen sequenced in a study of cytomegalovirus exposure and HLA in healthy donors. It was with 60 Vbeta and 13 Jbeta primers that the PCR ran. Only in-frame clones appear in the TCRdb table, and some are missing; sequencing was by immunoSEQ multiplex PCR. Among 210,000 or so clones listed, roughly 80% were seen once. Source material: PBMCs. The receptors shown here come from a girl aged 2-10 years in good health and CMV-seronegative.

This chain connects TRBV7-9 to TRBJ2-3, with D maybe TRBD1 (5 bases). This CDR3 region has 14 residues. Germline V CDR1 and CDR2: SEHNR, FQNEAQ (reference sequence). V lost 1 base and J 2 bases, leaving 7 bases between the germline ends. This chain's CDR3 is CASSLGGYTDTQYF. The CDR3 DNA sequence: TGTGCCAGCAGCTTAGGGGGCTACACAGATACGCAGTATTTT.

V is TRBV2 and J is TRBJ2-1; TRBD2 matches 12 bases. Germline V gene lookup returns CDR1 SNHLY and CDR2 FYNNEI. The V and J ends lost 6 bases and 5 bases, in that order; junction bases with no gene match: 2. This CDR3 comprises 14 residues. The CDR3 DNA is TGTGCCAGCAGCGGACTAGCGGGAAACAATGAGCAGTTCTTC. It specifies CASSGLAGNNEQFF. Drawing the rest from reference TRBV2 and TRBJ2-1, the complete variable domain is EPEVTQTPSHQVTQMGQEVILRCVPISNHLYFYWYRQILGQKVEFLVSFYNNEISEKSEIFDDQFSVERPDGSNFTLKIRSTKLEDSAMYFCASSGLAGNNEQFFGPGTRLTVL.

V and J are TRBV6-1 and TRBJ2-3; a weak D match, TRBD1 (5 bases). This CDR3 contains 14 residues. Germline V lookup: CDR1 MNHNS, CDR2 SASEGT. V dropped 3 bases and J dropped 3 bases, with 10 bases sitting between them. CDR3 coding DNA: TGTGCCAGCAGTGAGCAGGGTTCGACAGATACGCAGTATTTT. Protein sequence: CASSEQGSTDTQYF.